The following is a TCR beta chain sequence with its context. Authors' analysis steps: From reference gene primer amplification, estimates of nucleated cell counts were derived. The method was immunoSEQ multiplex PCR; TCRdb's version includes in-frame clones alone and lacks a portion of them. D and trimming come from the DNA, and the V and J calls and clone size come from that table. The sample has 150,000 to 200,000 clones; around 82% are singletons. This CDR3 has 15 residues. The V gene's germline CDR1 is SGHTA and CDR2 FQGNSA. The V gene lost 7 bases and the J gene lost 1 base, with 17 bases spanning the gap. The sample belongs to a study of blood T cell repertoires in COVID-19. Study overall: COVID-19 samples, acute and convalescent, were from the United States, Italy and Spain. T cells, B-cell-depleted T cells, or PBMCs provided the cDNA or gDNA that served as material.

The J gene is TRBJ2-7, the V gene TRBV7-2; TRBD1 might be the D (5 bases). The clonotype comes from a man in his sixties with active or convalescent COVID-19. The sample comprised peripheral blood. In DNA, the CDR3 is TGTGCCAGCAACTTCGATCAGGGTAAATCCTACGAGCAGTACTTC. Protein product: CASNFDQGKSYEQYF.